Described below is a single T cell receptor beta chain sequence and its context. V lost 4 bases and J 1 base, leaving 10 bases between the germline ends. The CDR3 extends over 14 amino acids. CDR1 and CDR2 from the germline V gene are LNHNV and YYDKDF (reference sequence). These data come from a study of control samples from healthy donors and cancer patients. The repertoire was sequenced with immunoSEQ multiplex PCR; TCRdb's copy has only in-frame clones and lacks some. The table has about 250,000 clones, around 79% seen once. The chain is built from TRBV15 and TRBJ1-1; perhaps TRBD1 as D (6 bases). Material for sequencing was PBMCs. This receptor was identified in an older woman with lung cancer. CDR3 in amino acids: CATSTQGSNTEAFF. The CDR3 region has the DNA TGTGCCACCAGCACACAGGGCTCGAACACTGAAGCTTTCTTT.